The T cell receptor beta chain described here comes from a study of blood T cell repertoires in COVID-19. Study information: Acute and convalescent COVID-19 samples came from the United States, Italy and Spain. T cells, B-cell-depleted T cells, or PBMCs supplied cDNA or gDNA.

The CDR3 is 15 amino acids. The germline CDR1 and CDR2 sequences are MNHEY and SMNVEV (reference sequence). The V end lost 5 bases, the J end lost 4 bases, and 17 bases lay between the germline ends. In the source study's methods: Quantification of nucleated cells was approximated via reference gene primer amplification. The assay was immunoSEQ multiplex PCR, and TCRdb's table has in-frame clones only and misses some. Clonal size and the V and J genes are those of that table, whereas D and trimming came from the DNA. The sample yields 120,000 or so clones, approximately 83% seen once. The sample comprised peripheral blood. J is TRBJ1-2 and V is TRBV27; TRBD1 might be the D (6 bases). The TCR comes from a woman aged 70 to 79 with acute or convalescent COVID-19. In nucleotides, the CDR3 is TGTGCCAGCAGTCCCCGACAGGTATGTTGCTATGGCTACACCTTC. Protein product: CASSPRQVCCYGYTF.